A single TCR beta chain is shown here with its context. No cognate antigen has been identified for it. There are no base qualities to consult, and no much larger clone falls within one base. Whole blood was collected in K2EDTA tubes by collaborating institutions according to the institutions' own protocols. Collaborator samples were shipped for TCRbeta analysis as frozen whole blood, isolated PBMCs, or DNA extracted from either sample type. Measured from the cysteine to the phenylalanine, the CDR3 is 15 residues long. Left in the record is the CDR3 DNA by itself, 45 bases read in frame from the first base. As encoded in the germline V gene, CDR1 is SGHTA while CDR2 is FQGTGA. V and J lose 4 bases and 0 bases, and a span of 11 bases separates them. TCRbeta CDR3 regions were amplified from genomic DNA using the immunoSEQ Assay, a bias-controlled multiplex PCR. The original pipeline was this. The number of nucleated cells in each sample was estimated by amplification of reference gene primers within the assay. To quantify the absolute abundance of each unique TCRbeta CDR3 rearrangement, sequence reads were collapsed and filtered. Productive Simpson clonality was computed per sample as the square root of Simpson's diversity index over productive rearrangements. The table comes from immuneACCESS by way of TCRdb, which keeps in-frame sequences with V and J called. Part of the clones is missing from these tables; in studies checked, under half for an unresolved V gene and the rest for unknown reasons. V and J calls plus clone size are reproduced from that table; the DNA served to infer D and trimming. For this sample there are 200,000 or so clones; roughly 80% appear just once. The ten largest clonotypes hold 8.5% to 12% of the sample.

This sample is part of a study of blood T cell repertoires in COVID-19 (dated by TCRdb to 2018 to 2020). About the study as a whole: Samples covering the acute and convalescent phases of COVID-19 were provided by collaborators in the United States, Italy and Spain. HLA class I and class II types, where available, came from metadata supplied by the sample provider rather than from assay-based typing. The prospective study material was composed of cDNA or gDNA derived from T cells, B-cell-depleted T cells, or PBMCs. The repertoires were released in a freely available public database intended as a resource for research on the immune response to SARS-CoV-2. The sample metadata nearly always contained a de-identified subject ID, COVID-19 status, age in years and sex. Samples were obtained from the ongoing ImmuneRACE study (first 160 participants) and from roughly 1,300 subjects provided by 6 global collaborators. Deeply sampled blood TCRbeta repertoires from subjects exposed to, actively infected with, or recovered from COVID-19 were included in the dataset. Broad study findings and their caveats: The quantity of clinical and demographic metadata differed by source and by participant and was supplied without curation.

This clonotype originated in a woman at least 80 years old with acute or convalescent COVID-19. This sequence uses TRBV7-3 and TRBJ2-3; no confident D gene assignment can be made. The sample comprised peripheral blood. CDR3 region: CASSSPTTSTDTQYF. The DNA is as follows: TGTGCCAGCAGCTCGCCGACAACTAGCACAGATACGCAGTATTTT. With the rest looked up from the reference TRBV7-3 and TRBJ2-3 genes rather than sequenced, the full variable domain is GAGVSQTPSNKVTEKGKYVELRCDPISGHTALYWYRQSLGQGPEFLIYFQGTGAADDSGLPNDRFFAVRPEGSVSTLKIQRTERGDSAVYLCASSSPTTSTDTQYFGPGTRLTVL.